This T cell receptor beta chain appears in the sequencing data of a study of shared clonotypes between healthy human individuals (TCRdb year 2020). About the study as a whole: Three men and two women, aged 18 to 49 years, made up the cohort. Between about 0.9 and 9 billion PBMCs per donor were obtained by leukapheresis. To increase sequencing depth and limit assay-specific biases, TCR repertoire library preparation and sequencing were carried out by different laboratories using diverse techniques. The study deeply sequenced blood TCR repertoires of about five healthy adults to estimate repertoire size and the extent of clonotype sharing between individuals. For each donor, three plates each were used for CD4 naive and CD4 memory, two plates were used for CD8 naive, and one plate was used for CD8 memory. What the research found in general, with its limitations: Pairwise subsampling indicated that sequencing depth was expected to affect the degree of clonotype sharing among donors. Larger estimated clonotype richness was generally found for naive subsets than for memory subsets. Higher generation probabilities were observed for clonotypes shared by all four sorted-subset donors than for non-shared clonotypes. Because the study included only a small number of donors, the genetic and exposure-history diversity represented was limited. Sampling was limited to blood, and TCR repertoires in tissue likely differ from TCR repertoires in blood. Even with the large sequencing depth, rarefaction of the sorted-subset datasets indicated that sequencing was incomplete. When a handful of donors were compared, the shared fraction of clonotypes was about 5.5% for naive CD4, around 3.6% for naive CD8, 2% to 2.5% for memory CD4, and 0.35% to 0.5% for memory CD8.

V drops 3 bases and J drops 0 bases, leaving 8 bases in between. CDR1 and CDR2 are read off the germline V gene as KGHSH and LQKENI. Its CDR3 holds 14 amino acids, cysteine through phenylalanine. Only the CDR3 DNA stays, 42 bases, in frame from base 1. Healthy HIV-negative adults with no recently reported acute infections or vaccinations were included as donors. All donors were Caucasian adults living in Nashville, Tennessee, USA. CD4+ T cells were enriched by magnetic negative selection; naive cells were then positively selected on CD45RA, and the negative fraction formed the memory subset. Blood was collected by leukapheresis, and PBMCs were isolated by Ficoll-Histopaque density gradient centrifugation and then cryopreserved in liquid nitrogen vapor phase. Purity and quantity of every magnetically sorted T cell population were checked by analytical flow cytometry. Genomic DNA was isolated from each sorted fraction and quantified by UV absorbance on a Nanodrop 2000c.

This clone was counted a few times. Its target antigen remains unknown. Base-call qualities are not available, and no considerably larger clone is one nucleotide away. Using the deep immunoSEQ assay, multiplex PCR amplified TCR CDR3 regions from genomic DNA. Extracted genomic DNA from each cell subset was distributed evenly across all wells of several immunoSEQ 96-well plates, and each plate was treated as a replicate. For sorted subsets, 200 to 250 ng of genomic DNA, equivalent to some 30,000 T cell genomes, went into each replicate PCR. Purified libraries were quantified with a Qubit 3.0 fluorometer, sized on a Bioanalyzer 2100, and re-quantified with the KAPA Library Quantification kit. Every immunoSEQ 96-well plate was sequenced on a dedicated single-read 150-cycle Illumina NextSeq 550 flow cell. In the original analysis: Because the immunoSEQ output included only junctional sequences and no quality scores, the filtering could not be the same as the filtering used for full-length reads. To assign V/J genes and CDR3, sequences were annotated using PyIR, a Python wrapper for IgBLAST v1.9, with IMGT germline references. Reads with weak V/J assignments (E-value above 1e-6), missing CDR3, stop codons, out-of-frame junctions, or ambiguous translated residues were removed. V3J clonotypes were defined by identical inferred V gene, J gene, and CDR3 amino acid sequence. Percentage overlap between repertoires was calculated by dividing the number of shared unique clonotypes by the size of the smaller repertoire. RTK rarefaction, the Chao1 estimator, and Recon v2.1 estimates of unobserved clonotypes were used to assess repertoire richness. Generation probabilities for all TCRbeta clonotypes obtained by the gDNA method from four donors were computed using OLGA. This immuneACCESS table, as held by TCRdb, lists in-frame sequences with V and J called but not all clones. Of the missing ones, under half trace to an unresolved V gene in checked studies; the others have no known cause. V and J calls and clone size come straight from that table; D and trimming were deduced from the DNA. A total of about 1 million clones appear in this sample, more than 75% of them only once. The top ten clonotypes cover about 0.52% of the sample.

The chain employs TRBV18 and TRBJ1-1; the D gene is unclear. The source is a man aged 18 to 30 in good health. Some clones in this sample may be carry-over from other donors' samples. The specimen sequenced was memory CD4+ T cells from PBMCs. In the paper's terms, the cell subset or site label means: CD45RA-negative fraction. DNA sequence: TGTGCCAGCTCACCTTACGGTATGAACACTGAAGCTTTCTTT. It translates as CASSPYGMNTEAFF.